These 25 T cell receptor beta chains were all obtained from the same sample, sequenced in a study of blood T cell repertoires in COVID-19. TCRdb's table, derived via immunoSEQ multiplex PCR, lists solely in-frame clones and lacks some. The sample lists 200,000 to 250,000 clones; around four fifths were seen once. Material for sequencing was peripheral blood. These receptors all stem from a woman older than 75 with acute or convalescent COVID-19.

The table lists this clone with a few counts. The chain recombines TRBV4-1 with TRBJ2-1; 11 bases align to TRBD2. CDR1 is MGHRA and CDR2 is YSYEKL in the germline V gene. There are 15 residues in the CDR3. J gave up 13 bases and V 0 bases, and 8 bases lay outside the gene matches. The DNA for the CDR3 is TGCGCCAGCAGCCAAGATCCGACTAGCGGGATCCGTCAGTTCTTC. Protein sequence: CASSQDPTSGIRQFF.

V is TRBV4-3 and J is TRBJ1-3; possible D gene TRBD1, 5 bases. The ends were cut back, 0 bases at V and 0 bases at J, with 12 bases in the middle. Germline-derived CDR1 and CDR2 are LGHNA and YSLEER. The CDR3 runs 17 residues. In nucleotides, the CDR3 is TGCGCCAGCAGCCAAGATGGGGGGGAGTACTCTGGAAACACCATATATTTT. Amino acid sequence: CASSQDGGEYSGNTIYF.

The chain is built from TRBV14 and TRBJ1-4; a possible D gene is TRBD1 (5 bases). The CDR3 loop spans 16 amino acids. From germline, CDR1 is SGHDN and CDR2 FVKESK. Trimming removed 0 bases from V and 7 bases from J, with 15 bases in between. The CDR3: CASSQDLLGAGEKLFF. CDR3 in DNA: TGTGCCAGCAGCCAAGATCTGTTAGGGGCAGGTGAAAAACTGTTTTTT.

The CDR3 nucleotides read TGCGCCAGCAGCTCAACAGGGGGGTTTCCTGAAGCTTTCTTT. Protein product: CASSSTGGFPEAFF. The gene calls are TRBV4-1 and TRBJ1-1; 8 nucleotides agree with TRBD1. This CDR3 is built from 14 residues. The trim removed 5 bases at V and 6 bases at J, leaving 8 bases unmatched. The germline V gene encodes CDR1 MGHRA and CDR2 YSYEKL.

The rearrangement joins TRBV18 to TRBJ1-1; maybe TRBD1 (5 bases). Germline CDR1 KGHSH, CDR2 LQKENI. V lost 3 bases to trimming and J lost 8 bases, with 13 bases between them. This CDR3 comprises 13 residues. This CDR3 reads CASSPQWGEEAFF. In DNA form, the CDR3 reads TGTGCCAGCTCACCCCAATGGGGGGAAGAAGCTTTCTTT.

This chain links TRBV11-2 with TRBJ2-7; 8 nucleotides line up with TRBD2. With 5 bases clipped from V and 5 bases from J, the junction kept 14 bases outside the gene matches. The CDR3 runs 16 residues. Germline V gene sequence: CDR1 SGHAT, CDR2 FQNNGV. For the CDR3, the DNA is TGTGCCAGCAGCCCAAAGACGGGACTAGTCGCACACGAGCAGTACTTC. Encoded protein: CASSPKTGLVAHEQYF.

The chain employs TRBV28 and TRBJ1-1, with a weak D call TRBD1 (6 bases). Germline V CDR1 and CDR2: MDHEN, SYDVKM. V dropped 1 base and J dropped 1 base, with 13 bases sitting between them. The CDR3 sequence is 16 residues long. The CDR3 bases are TGTGCCAGCAGTTTATACGGGAGGGGGACGAACACTGAAGCTTTCTTT. Translated: CASSLYGRGTNTEAFF.

The V gene is TRBV3-1 (or the pseudogene TRBV3-2), the J gene TRBJ2-1; 10 bases line up with TRBD2. The V segment lost 3 bases and the J segment 6 bases; nucleotides outside the gene matches: 2. The CDR3 consists of 14 residues. The V gene's germline CDR1 is LGHDT and CDR2 YNNKEL (reference sequence). CDR3 region: CASSHTSGTNEQFF. For the CDR3, the DNA is TGTGCCAGCAGCCATACTAGCGGGACCAATGAGCAGTTCTTC.

This chain uses TRBV7-2 with TRBJ1-3; 7 bases are a match to TRBD1. Germline V gene sequence: CDR1 SGHTA, CDR2 FQGNSA. This CDR3 comprises 17 residues. V was clipped by 1 base and J by 0 bases; unmatched bases: 6. The DNA of the CDR3 is TGTGCCAGCAGCTTAGGGGCAGGGGGTAACTCTGGAAACACCATATATTTT. It yields the protein CASSLGAGGNSGNTIYF.

V and J are TRBV5-4 and TRBJ1-2; D perhaps matches TRBD1 (5 bases). V lost 3 bases to trimming and J lost 7 bases, with 19 bases between them. The CDR3 runs to 15 residues. Per the germline V gene, CDR1 is SGHNT and CDR2 is YYREEE (reference sequence). In DNA, the CDR3 is TGTGCCAGCAGCTCCTTTGGGACCCGGGGGGGTGGCTACACCTTC. The encoded protein is CASSSFGTRGGGYTF.

The chain employs TRBV24-1 and TRBJ1-1; the D is unclear. CDR1 KGHDR and CDR2 SFDVKD come from the germline V gene. The CDR3 runs to 11 residues. With 12 bases removed from V and 5 bases from J, the gap between germline ends came to 12 bases. The CDR3 here is CAPAGGTEAFF. The CDR3, as DNA: TGTGCCCCGGCAGGTGGGACTGAAGCTTTCTTT.

The chain employs TRBV5-1 and TRBJ1-4; D gene ambiguous. The CDR3 runs 14 residues. Germline CDR1 is SGHRS and CDR2 is YFSETQ. V lost 2 bases and J lost 5, with 10 bases in between. The CDR3 DNA reads TGCGCCAGCAGCTTTACCACTCAAAATGAAAAACTGTTTTTT. As protein: CASSFTTQNEKLFF.

The genes are TRBV3-1 (or the pseudogene TRBV3-2) and TRBJ1-3, with 10 bases matching TRBD1. V gave up 6 bases and J gave up 2 bases; unmatched junction bases: 7. This CDR3 comprises 16 residues. Germline CDR1 is LGHDT and CDR2 is YNNKEL (reference sequence). The CDR3 here is CASSYSDRGAGNTIYF. CDR3 bases: TGTGCCAGCAGTTACTCGGACAGGGGGGCTGGAAACACCATATATTTT.

The chain couples TRBV5-4 to TRBJ2-4; no clear D gene. The germline CDR1 and CDR2 sequences are SGHNT and YYREEE (reference sequence). The CDR3 runs 16 residues. The V end lost 3 bases, the J end lost 3 bases, and 16 bases lay between the germline ends. The CDR3 sequence is CASSSGYGLGKNIQYF. The CDR3 nucleotides are TGTGCCAGCAGCTCCGGGTATGGATTAGGCAAAAACATTCAGTACTTC.

This chain uses TRBV7-2 with TRBJ1-2, with TRBD1 matching over 7 bases. The junction had 5 bases not matched to a gene; V was cut back by 6 bases and J by 4 bases. CDR3 length: 13 residues. Germline loops: CDR1 SGHTA, CDR2 FQGNSA. CDR3 sequence: CASRKDRVYGYTF. CDR3 DNA sequence: TGTGCCAGCAGAAAAGACAGGGTCTATGGCTACACCTTC.

This clone occurred a few times. The chain joins TRBV6-2 or TRBV6-3 to TRBJ1-4; possibly TRBD1 for D (5 bases). V lost 1 base, J lost 3 bases, and 12 bases lay in between. CDR3 length equals 16 residues. CDR1 is MNHEY, CDR2 SVGEGT, per germline. The CDR3 reads CASSYFGGRANEKLFF. The DNA for the CDR3 is TGTGCCAGCAGTTACTTCGGGGGACGGGCTAATGAAAAACTGTTTTTT.

The chain links TRBV28 to TRBJ1-1; D not certain. Germline V gene sequence: CDR1 MDHEN, CDR2 SYDVKM. The CDR3 totals 16 residues. Between the trimmed V and J ends, which lost 4 bases and 0 bases, there was a span of 15 bases. CDR3 sequence: CASSSPRGNMNTEAFF. The CDR3 bases are TGTGCCAGCAGTTCGCCCCGGGGTAACATGAACACTGAAGCTTTCTTT.

This chain links TRBV2 with TRBJ2-2; TRBD2 agrees at 10 bases. Trimming at V came to 4 bases and at J to 7 bases, leaving 6 bases not matched to a gene. This CDR3 region has 15 residues. Germline V CDR1 and CDR2: SNHLY, FYNNEI. CDR3 protein: CASSGPSGGDGELFF. The CDR3 coding sequence is TGTGCCAGCAGTGGTCCTAGCGGGGGAGACGGGGAGCTGTTTTTT.

The chain uses TRBV5-1 and TRBJ1-3; possibly TRBD1 for D (5 bases). Germline CDR1 is SGHRS and CDR2 is YFSETQ. V was clipped by 1 base and J by 5 bases, with 10 bases between them. There are 14 residues in the CDR3. In nucleotides, the CDR3 is TGCGCCAGCAGCTTGCAGGACACAAGAAACACCATATATTTT. This codes for CASSLQDTRNTIYF.

This clone was picked up one time. The chain employs TRBV4-2 and TRBJ2-5; 10 bases agree with TRBD2. The CDR3 is 17 residues long. Germline-derived CDR1 and CDR2 are LGHNA and YNFKEQ. V shed 3 bases, J shed 4 bases, and the junction held 11 bases outside the gene matches. The CDR3 DNA follows: TGTGCCAGCAGCCAGGAGCCTAGCGGGGGTATTACAGAGACCCAGTACTTC. Protein sequence: CASSQEPSGGITETQYF.

This clone was detected only once. The V call is TRBV20-1, the J call TRBJ1-2; the D gene is possibly TRBD1 (5 bases). CDR1 is DFQATT and CDR2 is SNEGSKA in the germline V gene (reference sequence). Trimming removed 3 bases at V and 2 bases at J, with 7 bases between. The CDR3 covers 12 residues. CDR3 loop: CSASRQNYGYTF. In DNA form, the CDR3 reads TGCAGTGCTAGTCGACAGAACTATGGCTACACCTTC.

The rearrangement links TRBV27 to TRBJ1-1, with 8 bases matching TRBD1. Germline assignment: CDR1 MNHEY and CDR2 SMNVEV (reference sequence). The CDR3 has 15 residues. With V trimmed by 0 bases and J by 5 bases, 5 bases remained unmatched. As DNA, the CDR3 is TGTGCCAGCAGTTTATCCCGGACAGGGTATACTGAAGCTTTCTTT. Its protein is CASSLSRTGYTEAFF.

The chain combines TRBV5-1 with TRBJ1-6, with a weak D call TRBD1 (5 bases). The CDR3 has 16 residues. V was pared by 1 base and J by 7 bases, with 15 bases between. Germline loops: CDR1 SGHRS, CDR2 YFSETQ. The CDR3 here is CASSLRSQTENSPLHF. As DNA, the CDR3 is TGCGCCAGCAGCTTGAGGTCTCAGACAGAAAATTCACCCCTCCACTTT.

The CDR3 protein is CASTLGQISSYNEQFF. The CDR3 nucleotides read TGTGCCAGCACCCTTGGGCAGATAAGCTCCTACAATGAGCAGTTCTTC. The chain combines TRBV5-8 with TRBJ2-1; D unresolved. The CDR3 loop spans 16 amino acids. The germline V and J ends were trimmed by 6 bases and 0 bases, with 16 bases remaining between them. Germline V gene data show CDR1 as SGHTS and CDR2 as YDEGEE.

The chain combines TRBV27 with TRBJ1-1; tentatively, D is TRBD1 (5 bases). The CDR3 loop spans 16 amino acids. Germline loops: CDR1 MNHEY, CDR2 SMNVEV (reference sequence). V dropped 5 bases and J dropped 1 base, with 17 bases sitting between them. CDR3 in amino acids: CASSRTGLTGNTEAFF. CDR3 bases: TGTGCCAGCAGTCGCACGGGACTCACGGGGAACACTGAAGCTTTCTTT.